A selection of T cell receptor beta chains follows, all from one sample in a study of T-cell memory formation after mild COVID-19. TCRdb analysed the 5' RACE reads with MiXCR anew, one entry per CDR3 protein. The table has around 310,000 distinct CDR3 sequences, around a fifth seen once. The specimen sequenced was PBMCs or a T cell subset sorted from them (not recorded which). The source of these receptors is a man in his late teens or twenties who had mild COVID-19 (a few samples of this study predate the infection). Cell type and time point are not known. Both conserved end residues are part of each CDR3. D genes are given only for firm matches. Some rows mark clone size as missing; the rest say once, few, many or name a class of expanded clone.

d_gene	v_gene	j_gene	abundance	CDR3nt	CDR3aa
TRBD2	TRBV25-1	TRBJ2-3	few	TGTGCCAGCAGTGAAGCGGGGGGGCGAGGTACGCAGTATTTT	CASSEAGGRGTQYF
.	TRBV12-3/TRBV12-4	TRBJ1-1	few	TGTGCCAGCGGGGGGGGGTTTGGGTACACTGAAGCTTTCTTT	CASGGGFGYTEAFF
.	TRBV28	TRBJ1-6	.	TGTGCCAGCAGTTTAAGACCTCCGAAGCCCGCATCACCCCTCCACTTT	CASSLRPPKPASPLHF
.	TRBV21-1	TRBJ1-1	.	TGTGCCAGCCCACCGCCCCGGGACACTGAAGCTTTCTTT	CASPPPRDTEAFF
.	TRBV5-1	TRBJ2-3	.	TGCGCCAGCAGCTCAGGGGGGTTCGCTTCCACAGATACGCAGTATTTT	CASSSGGFASTDTQYF
.	TRBV12-3/TRBV12-4	TRBJ2-4	.	TGTGCCAGCAGCCCGCGATGGGGGGTGACCATTCAGTACTTC	CASSPRWGVTIQYF
.	TRBV7-2	TRBJ2-1	few	TGTGCCAGCAGTCAATGGACCGGAGGTGAGCAGTTCTTC	CASSQWTGGEQFF
TRBD2	TRBV4-2	TRBJ2-7	few	TGTGCCAGCAGCCAAGGTTTAGCGGGGGCCTCCTACGAGCAGTACTTC	CASSQGLAGASYEQYF
TRBD1	TRBV11-2	TRBJ2-5	few	TGTGCCAGCAGCTTGCACCCGGGACAGCAAGAGACCCAGTACTTC	CASSLHPGQQETQYF
TRBD1	TRBV20-1	TRBJ1-5	few	TGCAGTGCTAACCTACAGGGGAACGTCAATCAGCCCCAGCATTTT	CSANLQGNVNQPQHF
TRBD2	TRBV30	TRBJ2-1	few	TGTGCCTGGAGTGTGGGACTAGCGAATGAGCAGTTCTTC	CAWSVGLANEQFF
.	TRBV9	TRBJ1-4	many	TGTGCCAGCAGCCCCCGACTAAATGAAAAACTGTTTTTT	CASSPRLNEKLFF
TRBD1	TRBV24-1	TRBJ2-3	many	TGTGCCACCAGTGATACCCGGGACAGGGGTGGGACAGATACGCAGTATTTT	CATSDTRDRGGTDTQYF
.	TRBV7-2	TRBJ2-5	many	TGTGCCAGCAGCTTAAACAGAGGAGAGACCCAGTACTTC	CASSLNRGETQYF
.	TRBV7-6	TRBJ2-7	few	TGTGCCAGCAGCTTAGCTTGGGGCCCAAACACCGACGAGCAGTACTTC	CASSLAWGPNTDEQYF
.	TRBV9	TRBJ2-7	.	TGTGCCAGCAGCCCCCCATCCACCCGGGAGCAGTACTTC	CASSPPSTREQYF
.	TRBV12-3/TRBV12-4	TRBJ2-5	.	TGTGCCAGCAGTCCCACCCAGGGAGAGACCCAGTACTTC	CASSPTQGETQYF
.	TRBV6-1	TRBJ1-1	.	TGTGCCAGCAGACCCACACCGAACACTGAAGCTTTCTTT	CASRPTPNTEAFF
.	TRBV15	TRBJ2-5	.	TGTGCCACCAGCAGCGGGGCCAGGGGCGAGACCCAGTACTTC	CATSSGARGETQYF
.	TRBV4-1	TRBJ2-3	few	TGCGCCAGCAGCCAAGAGCCGGGCCCTAGCACAGATACGCAGTATTTT	CASSQEPGPSTDTQYF
.	TRBV24-1	TRBJ2-1	.	TGTGCCACCAGTGATTTGATGACTACCGACAATGAGCAGTTCTTC	CATSDLMTTDNEQFF
.	TRBV10-3	TRBJ1-4	.	TGTGCCATCAGTGATGATGCAACTAATGAAAAACTGTTTTTT	CAISDDATNEKLFF
.	TRBV4-1	TRBJ1-2	few	TGCGCCAGCAGCCAAGATCCAGGTTTTTATGGCTACACCTTC	CASSQDPGFYGYTF
.	TRBV7-2	TRBJ2-5	.	TGTGCCAGCAGCTCCGGGACAATTCTACTTGGGGAGACCCAGTACTTC	CASSSGTILLGETQYF
.	TRBV7-2	TRBJ1-2	.	TGTGCCAGCAGCTTAGCGAGACAGCGTTCCTCCTATGGCTACACCTTC	CASSLARQRSSYGYTF
.	TRBV4-3	TRBJ1-5	few	TGCGCCAGCAGCCAAGAAACGCGGGGCCAGCCCCAGCATTTT	CASSQETRGQPQHF
.	TRBV14	TRBJ1-3	.	TGTGCCAGCAGCCCTGGGGGAACCCGCTCTGGAAACACCATATATTTT	CASSPGGTRSGNTIYF
.	TRBV20-1	TRBJ2-3	.	TGCAGTGCTGAGATAGATACGCAGTATTTT	CSAEIDTQYF
TRBD1	TRBV5-1	TRBJ2-3	few	TGCGCCAGCAGCTTCCAGACAGGGGGCTCAGATACGCAGTATTTT	CASSFQTGGSDTQYF
.	TRBV12-3/TRBV12-4	TRBJ2-3	.	TGTGCCAGCAGAGGGTACGGAGATACGCAGTATTTT	CASRGYGDTQYF
.	TRBV28	TRBJ1-2	.	TGTGCCAGCAGTACAGGGCCTAACTATGGCTACACCTTC	CASSTGPNYGYTF
TRBD1	TRBV5-1	TRBJ2-7	many	TGCGCCAGCAGCGCGGGACAGGGTGACGACGAGCAGTACTTC	CASSAGQGDDEQYF
.	TRBV4-1	TRBJ1-5	.	TGCGCCAGCAGCCAAGAAGCCGGTGACAATCAGCCCCAGCATTTT	CASSQEAGDNQPQHF
TRBD1	TRBV28	TRBJ1-5	.	TGTGCCAGCAGGACACAGGGGCAGCCCCAGCATTTT	CASRTQGQPQHF
.	TRBV19	TRBJ1-1	.	TGTGCCAGTAGTGAATACCAGGGGAACACTGAAGCTTTCTTT	CASSEYQGNTEAFF
.	TRBV5-1	TRBJ1-1	many	TGCGCCAGCAGCTTGGAGTACGGGACGGTCAACACTGAAGCTTTCTTT	CASSLEYGTVNTEAFF
.	TRBV7-3	TRBJ2-2	.	TGTGCCAGCAGCTTAGGGGCCTCAGTGTCCGGGGAGCTGTTTTTT	CASSLGASVSGELFF
.	TRBV7-2	TRBJ1-4	.	TGTGCCAGCAGCTTAGAATGGGGGGCGAGTGAAAAACTGTTTTTT	CASSLEWGASEKLFF
TRBD1	TRBV5-1	TRBJ1-1	.	TGCGCCAGCAGCAGCATCACAGGGGCTGAAGCTTTCTTT	CASSSITGAEAFF